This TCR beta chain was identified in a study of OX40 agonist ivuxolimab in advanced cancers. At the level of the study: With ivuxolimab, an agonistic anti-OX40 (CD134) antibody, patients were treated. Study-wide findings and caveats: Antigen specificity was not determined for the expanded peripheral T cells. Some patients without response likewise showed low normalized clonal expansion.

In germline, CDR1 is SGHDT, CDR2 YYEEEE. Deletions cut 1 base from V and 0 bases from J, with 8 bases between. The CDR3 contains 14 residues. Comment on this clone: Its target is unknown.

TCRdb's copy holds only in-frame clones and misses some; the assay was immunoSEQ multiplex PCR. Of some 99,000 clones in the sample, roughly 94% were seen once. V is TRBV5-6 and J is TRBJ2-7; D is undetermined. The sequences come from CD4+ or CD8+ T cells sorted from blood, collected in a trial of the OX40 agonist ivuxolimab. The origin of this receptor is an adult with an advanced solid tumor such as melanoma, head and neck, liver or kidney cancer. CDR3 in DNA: TGTGCCAGCAGCTTGAACACCATCTCCTACGAGCAGTACTTC. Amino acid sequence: CASSLNTISYEQYF.